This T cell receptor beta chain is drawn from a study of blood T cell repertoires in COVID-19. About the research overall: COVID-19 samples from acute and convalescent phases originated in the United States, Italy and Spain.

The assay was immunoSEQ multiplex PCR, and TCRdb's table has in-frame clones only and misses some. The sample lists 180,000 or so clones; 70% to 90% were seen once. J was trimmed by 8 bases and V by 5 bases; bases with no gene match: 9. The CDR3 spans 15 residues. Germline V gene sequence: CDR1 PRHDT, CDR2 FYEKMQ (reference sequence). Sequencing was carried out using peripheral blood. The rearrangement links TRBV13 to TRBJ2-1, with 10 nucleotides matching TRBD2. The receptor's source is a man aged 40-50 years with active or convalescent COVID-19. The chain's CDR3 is CASSLWTSGSDEQFF. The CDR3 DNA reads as TGTGCCAGCAGCCTCTGGACTAGCGGCAGCGATGAGCAGTTCTTC. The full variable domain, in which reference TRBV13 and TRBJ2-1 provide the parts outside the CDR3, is AAGVIQSPRHLIKEKRETATLKCYPIPRHDTVYWYQQGPGQDPQFLISFYEKMQSDKGSIPDRFSAQQFSDYHSELNMSSLELGDSALYFCASSLWTSGSDEQFFGPGTRLTVL.